Listed below are T cell receptor beta chains from one sample, sequenced in a study of blood T cell repertoires in COVID-19. The assay was immunoSEQ multiplex PCR, and TCRdb's table has in-frame clones only and misses some. The table lists 200,000 to 300,000 clones, approximately 86% of them singletons. The specimen sequenced was PBMCs or T cells enriched from blood (not recorded which). These receptors all come from a woman aged 18-29 years who had recovered from COVID-19. The conserved cysteine and the conserved F or W are not part of the CDR3 here.

V gene	J gene	CDR3 protein
TRBV7-2	TRBJ2-3	ASSEVAGDTQY
TRBV24-1	TRBJ1-4	ATSDLSDSLSGNEKLF
TRBV6-5	TRBJ2-1	ASSSGTTYNEQF
TRBV19	TRBJ1-2	ASSIVAGRDYGYT
TRBV7-9	TRBJ1-1	ASSSPRGRGTEAF
TRBV29-1	TRBJ2-1	SVETSGKSVYNEQF
TRBV28	TRBJ1-2	ASSFANTNYGYT
TRBV7-3	TRBJ2-1	ASSRGLEQF
TRBV6-5	TRBJ2-2	ASSSSGQGASGELF
TRBV10-1	TRBJ2-2	ASSGTGAPNTGELF
TRBV11-3	TRBJ2-1	ASSLEAGGQNEQF
TRBV5-5	TRBJ2-5	ASSLAGGKAETQY
TRBV11-2	TRBJ2-2	ASSLHGQGGTGELF
TRBV28	TRBJ2-1	ASRSSGGASNEQF
TRBV3-1/TRBV3-2	TRBJ2-3	ASSDGTSGGPSTDTQY
TRBV7-9	TRBJ2-4	ASSLVVGGPNIQY
TRBV28	TRBJ2-2	ASNPMGLAVNTGELF
TRBV19	TRBJ1-5	ASREDRGENQPQH
TRBV5-5	TRBJ1-2	ASSSDTYGYT
TRBV5-8	TRBJ2-3	ASTLRGTDTQY
TRBV15	TRBJ1-2	ATSGTGQGLYGYT
TRBV6-2/TRBV6-3	TRBJ2-2	ASSYFRTSGLNTGELF
TRBV29-1	TRBJ1-1	SGGTGEGEAF